The 30 T cell receptor beta chains below were found in one sample sequenced in a study of blood T cell repertoires in COVID-19. This table comes from immunoSEQ multiplex PCR, and its TCRdb copy is limited to in-frame clones, with some not included. This sample carries tens of thousands of clones, roughly four fifths of them seen once, and the ten largest clones take about 46%. The sequenced sample consisted of peripheral blood. These receptors were obtained from a man in his 70s with acute or convalescent COVID-19.

The chain recombines TRBV29-1 with TRBJ2-3; D possibly corresponds to TRBD1 (5 bases). V gave up 0 bases and J gave up 3 bases, with 13 bases separating them. Per the germline V gene, CDR1 is SQVTM and CDR2 is ANQGSEA. This CDR3 comprises 15 residues. For the CDR3, the DNA is TGCAGCGTTGAAGATCCAACATCAGGGACAGATACGCAGTATTTT. Translating gives CSVEDPTSGTDTQYF.

V and J are TRBV19 and TRBJ2-1; D might be TRBD2 (5 bases). Germline-derived CDR1 and CDR2 are LNHDA and SQIVND (reference sequence). With 5 bases removed from V and 0 bases from J, the gap between germline ends came to 20 bases. The CDR3 consists of 18 residues. The CDR3 DNA follows: TGTGCCAGTAGTGTAAGGGTGCTAGCCCAGTTCTCCTACAATGAGCAGTTCTTC. Amino acids: CASSVRVLAQFSYNEQFF.

The genes are TRBV6-5 and TRBJ2-7; 9 bases line up with TRBD1. The CDR3 length is 15 residues. Trimming cost V 5 bases and J 3 bases; bases outside gene matches: 8. Germline CDR1 MNHEY, CDR2 SVGAGI. In DNA form, the CDR3 reads TGTGCCAGCAGTCCACCCGGGACAGGGATCTACGAGCAGTACTTC. This encodes CASSPPGTGIYEQYF.

The chain carries TRBV6-1 and TRBJ2-5, with TRBD2 identical over 8 bases. The CDR3 totals 15 residues. Trimming removed 3 bases from V and 2 bases from J; junction bases left unmatched: 5. Per the germline V gene, CDR1 is MNHNS and CDR2 is SASEGT. CDR3 in DNA: TGTGCCAGCAGTGACCCTCAGCGGGGGCAAGAGACCCAGTACTTC. Translation: CASSDPQRGQETQYF.

CDR3 loop: CAWSPGNSPLHF. DNA for the CDR3: TGTGCCTGGAGTCCAGGGAATTCACCCCTCCACTTT. The chain has TRBV30 and TRBJ1-6; D perhaps matches TRBD1 (5 bases). The germline V gene has CDR1 GTSNPN and CDR2 SVGIG (reference sequence). Trimming took off 2 bases at V and 7 bases at J, with 6 bases between the two ends. The CDR3 totals 12 residues. Full variable domain (missing parts from reference TRBV30 and TRBJ1-6): SQTIHQWPATLVQPVGSPLSLECTVEGTSNPNLYWYRQAAGRGLQLLFYSVGIGQISSEVPQNLSASRPQDRQFILSSKKLLLSDSGFYLCAWSPGNSPLHFGNGTRLTVT.

The V and J genes are TRBV18 and TRBJ2-7; a weak D match, TRBD1 (5 bases). This CDR3 region has 16 residues. V gave up 6 bases and J gave up 2 bases, with 20 bases separating them. Germline CDR1 is KGHSH and CDR2 is LQKENI. This chain's CDR3 is CASSLTGPQSPYEQYF. DNA for the CDR3: TGTGCCAGCTCGCTAACAGGTCCCCAATCCCCCTACGAGCAGTACTTC.

There are a few counts of this clone. This sequence joins TRBV6-5 and TRBJ1-5; 7 bases agree with TRBD1. CDR3 length: 16 amino acids. Trimming took 0 bases from V and 3 from J; bases not matched to a gene: 5. From germline, CDR1 is MNHEY and CDR2 SVGAGI. DNA for the CDR3: TGTGCCAGCAGTTACTCGGGAAGGGGGCACAATCAGCCCCAGCATTTT. Protein sequence: CASSYSGRGHNQPQHF.

The chain employs TRBV11-2 and TRBJ2-7, with 10 bases matching TRBD1. The junction had 17 bases not matched to a gene; V was cut back by 5 bases and J by 7 bases. Germline CDR1 and CDR2: SGHAT and FQNNGV. CDR3 length: 17 amino acids. This CDR3 is CASSRRVRGTGESEQYF. The CDR3 nucleotides read TGTGCCAGCAGCCGTCGAGTGCGGGGGACAGGGGAATCAGAGCAGTACTTC.

The rearrangement joins TRBV24-1 to TRBJ1-2, with TRBD1 identical over 7 bases. The CDR3 contains 13 residues. V gave up 0 bases and J gave up 7 bases; unmatched junction bases: 1. CDR1 is KGHDR, CDR2 SFDVKD, per germline. The CDR3 loop reads CATSDLGQVGYTF. The CDR3 nucleotides read TGTGCCACCAGTGATTTGGGACAGGTTGGCTACACCTTC.

The chain combines TRBV21-1 with TRBJ1-5; the DNA was not used to check the table's D call, TRBD1. TRBV21-1 is reported as a pseudogene. The CDR3 contains 11 residues. CDR3 sequence reads: CASSKALPQHF. Written as DNA, the CDR3 is TGTGCCAGCAGCAAGGCCCTGCCCCAGCATTTT.

The chain is built from TRBV18 and TRBJ1-1; TRBD1 might be the D (6 bases). The CDR3 runs 13 residues. The ends were cut back, 7 bases at V and 10 bases at J, with 19 bases in the middle. Per germline, CDR1 KGHSH and CDR2 LQKENI. CDR3 amino acids: CASLRDTAEGAFF. In DNA form, the CDR3 reads TGTGCCAGCTTGAGGGACACTGCCGAGGGAGCTTTCTTT.

The chain joins TRBV27 to TRBJ1-5; 7 nucleotides line up with TRBD1. This CDR3 contains 13 residues. Germline assignment: CDR1 MNHEY and CDR2 SMNVEV (reference sequence). The CDR3 is CANRGGSNQPQHF. CDR3 bases: TGTGCGAACAGGGGTGGGAGCAATCAGCCCCAGCATTTT.

V usage is TRBV7-2 and J usage is TRBJ2-1; D remains unclear. Trimming shortened V by 4 bases and J by 0 bases, and 10 bases separated the two germline ends. The CDR3 has 15 residues. Germline assignment: CDR1 SGHTA and CDR2 FQGNSA. CDR3 DNA sequence: TGTGCCAGCAGCTCGGCCGGCGGCTCCTACAATGAGCAGTTCTTC. It codes for CASSSAGGSYNEQFF.

The chain has TRBV2 and TRBJ2-6, with D uncertain. Germline values: CDR1 SNHLY, CDR2 FYNNEI. V was shortened by 5 bases and J by 1 base, with 3 bases between the two germline ends. The CDR3 runs 13 residues. Written as DNA, the CDR3 is TGTGCCAGCAGTCCTTCTGGGGCCAACGTCCTGACTTTC. Its protein product is CASSPSGANVLTF.

The V call is TRBV7-9, the J call TRBJ1-4; 9 bases fit TRBD1. CDR3 length: 17 amino acids. The junction had 4 bases not matched to a gene; V was cut back by 0 bases and J by 2 bases. The germline gives CDR1 SEHNR, CDR2 FQNEAQ (reference sequence). CDR3 protein: CASSLAQTGGTNEKLFF. The DNA for the CDR3 is TGTGCCAGCAGCTTAGCCCAAACAGGGGGCACTAATGAAAAACTGTTTTTT.

This rearrangement joins TRBV4-3 to TRBJ1-2, with D maybe TRBD1 (6 bases). The germline V gene encodes CDR1 LGHNA and CDR2 YSLEER. The CDR3 totals 13 residues. With 5 bases removed from V and 7 bases from J, the gap between germline ends came to 14 bases. The CDR3 loop reads CASSAGTLGGYTF. The CDR3 coding sequence is TGCGCCAGCAGCGCAGGGACATTGGGTGGCTACACCTTC.

The rearrangement joins TRBV5-1 to TRBJ1-4, with D tentatively TRBD1 (5 bases). V lost 1 base to trimming and J lost 1 base, with 5 bases between them. This CDR3 is 14 amino acids long. CDR1 and CDR2 (germline): SGHRS, YFSETQ. This CDR3 reads CASSLQGTNEKLFF. In DNA form, the CDR3 reads TGCGCCAGCAGCTTGCAGGGAACTAATGAAAAACTGTTTTTT. The full variable domain, rest sourced from reference TRBV5-1 and TRBJ1-4, is KAGVTQTPRYLIKTRGQQVTLSCSPISGHRSVSWYQQTPGQGLQFLFEYFSETQRNKGNFPGRFSGRQFSNSRSEMNVSTLELGDSALYLCASSLQGTNEKLFFGSGTQLSVL.

This clone occurred once. The rearrangement joins TRBV6-5 to TRBJ1-4; possible D gene TRBD1, 6 bases. The CDR3 contains 15 residues. Germline CDR1 reads MNHEY; CDR2 reads SVGAGI. The V gene lost 6 bases and the J gene lost 7 bases, with 18 bases spanning the gap. The CDR3 DNA reads as TGTGCCAGCAGCAGAGGGGGGGGGTTGGTTGAAAAACTGTTTTTT. Protein sequence: CASSRGGGLVEKLFF.

This clone has only a few counts. The V call is TRBV27, the J call TRBJ2-7, with TRBD1 identical over 9 bases. Germline loops: CDR1 MNHEY, CDR2 SMNVEV (reference sequence). V trimming: 5 bases; J trimming: 5 bases; junction bases outside the gene matches: 4. This CDR3 has 13 residues. The CDR3 sequence is CASSPRTGDEQYF. CDR3 bases: TGTGCCAGCAGTCCGCGGACAGGGGACGAGCAGTACTTC.

The chain uses TRBV18 and TRBJ1-6; 8 bases are a match to TRBD1. Germline V gives CDR1 KGHSH, CDR2 LQKENI. V lost 3 bases to trimming and J lost 10 bases; unmatched junction nucleotides: 5. The CDR3 has 14 residues. CDR3 protein: CASSPGQGNSPLHF. The CDR3 DNA follows: TGTGCCAGCTCACCTGGACAGGGTAACTCACCCCTCCACTTT. Combining the CDR3 with reference TRBV18 and TRBJ1-6 gives the whole variable domain NAGVMQNPRHLVRRRGQEARLRCSPMKGHSHVYWYRQLPEEGLKFMVYLQKENIIDESGMPKERFSAEFPKEGPSILRIQQVVRGDSAAYFCASSPGQGNSPLHFGNGTRLTVT.

This chain uses TRBV7-9 with TRBJ2-3; TRBD1 might be the D (6 bases). The CDR3 totals 12 residues. Per the germline V gene, CDR1 is SEHNR and CDR2 is FQNEAQ (reference sequence). The V and J ends lost 10 bases and 4 bases respectively, with 12 bases between them. The CDR3 nucleotides read TGTGCCAATGACCCAGGGGCAGATACGCAGTATTTT. Protein: CANDPGADTQYF. The variable domain in full, completed from reference TRBV7-9 and TRBJ2-3, reads DTGVSQNPRHKITKRGQNVTFRCDPISEHNRLYWYRQTLGQGPEFLTYFQNEAQLEKSRLLSDRFSAERPKGSFSTLEIQRTEQGDSAMYLCANDPGADTQYFGPGTRLTVL.

The V call is TRBV4-3, the J call TRBJ2-1, with 9 bases fitting TRBD2. Germline CDR1 reads LGHNA; CDR2 reads YSLEER. The CDR3 consists of 18 residues. With 2 bases clipped from V and 2 bases from J, the junction kept 10 bases outside the gene matches. The CDR3 sequence is CASSQSPAGGQAYNEQFF. DNA of the CDR3: TGCGCCAGCAGCCAATCTCCTGCGGGAGGGCAGGCCTACAATGAGCAGTTCTTC.

The J gene is TRBJ1-2, the V gene TRBV7-3, with D tentatively TRBD1 (5 bases). CDR1 is SGHTA, CDR2 FQGTGA, per germline. The CDR3 is 12 residues long. CDR3 in DNA: TGTGCGGGCACTTTCGGGGGTCATGGCTACACCTTC. Encoded protein: CAGTFGGHGYTF.

The chain joins TRBV14 to TRBJ2-1; tentatively, D is TRBD2 (6 bases). Germline-derived CDR1 and CDR2 are SGHDN and FVKESK. Trimming pared 4 bases from V and 5 bases from J, leaving 9 bases between. CDR3 size: 13 residues. CDR3 residues: CASSPGGDNEQFF. The CDR3, as DNA: TGTGCCAGCAGCCCCGGCGGGGACAATGAGCAGTTCTTC.

The genes are TRBV7-2 and TRBJ1-2; TRBD1 is a possible D gene (6 bases). This CDR3 comprises 13 residues. Between the trimmed V and J ends, which lost 5 bases and 6 bases, there was a span of 13 bases. Germline V lookup: CDR1 SGHTA, CDR2 FQGNSA. CDR3 DNA: TGTGCCAGCAGCCTAGGTCGGACAGATGGCTACACCTTC. Residues: CASSLGRTDGYTF.

The gene calls are TRBV30 and TRBJ1-6, with 7 nucleotides matching TRBD1. The CDR3 has 14 residues. The J segment lost 5 bases and the V segment lost 3 bases, leaving 4 bases of the junction unmatched. Germline loops: CDR1 GTSNPN, CDR2 SVGIG (reference sequence). The CDR3 protein is CAWRKGTDNSPLHF. DNA of the CDR3: TGTGCCTGGAGAAAAGGGACAGATAATTCACCCCTCCACTTT.

The chain couples TRBV11-2 to TRBJ2-7, with D perhaps TRBD1 (6 bases). There are 15 residues in the CDR3. V was shortened by 3 bases and J by 5 bases, with 17 bases between the two germline ends. Germline CDR1 and CDR2: SGHAT and FQNNGV. CDR3 nucleotides: TGTGCCAGCAGCTTTCAGGGGCCAAGTGGGCACGAGCAGTACTTC. Its translation: CASSFQGPSGHEQYF.

The chain links TRBV7-2 to TRBJ2-7; D is possibly TRBD1 (6 bases). Trimming cost V 3 bases and J 1 base, with 10 bases left between them. The germline V gene encodes CDR1 SGHTA and CDR2 FQGNSA. The CDR3 is made up of 14 amino acids. The chain's CDR3 is CASSLGAASYEQYF. The CDR3 DNA sequence: TGTGCCAGCAGCTTGGGGGCGGCTTCCTACGAGCAGTACTTC.

This clone has just one count. The chain employs TRBV18 and TRBJ2-7; D is possibly TRBD2 (6 bases). The CDR3 has 14 residues. V lost 3 bases to trimming and J lost 1 base, with 10 bases between them. Germline V gene data show CDR1 as KGHSH and CDR2 as LQKENI. CDR3 protein: CASSPGGGSYEQYF. The CDR3 DNA sequence: TGTGCCAGCTCACCGGGTGGGGGGTCCTACGAGCAGTACTTC.

This chain uses TRBV5-1 with TRBJ1-1; 7 bases match TRBD1. The CDR3 length is 15 residues. Germline loops: CDR1 SGHRS, CDR2 YFSETQ. J gave up 1 base and V 1 base, and 4 bases lay outside the gene matches. The chain's CDR3 is CASSLTGTENTEAFF. Written as DNA, the CDR3 is TGCGCCAGCAGCTTGACCGGGACAGAGAACACTGAAGCTTTCTTT.